Sequencing of this TCR beta chain was carried out in a study of blood T cell repertoires in COVID-19. Overall study context: Nucleic acid was either cDNA or gDNA, and it came from T cells, B-cell-depleted T cells, or PBMCs.

V was shortened by 5 bases and J by 8 bases, with 21 bases between the two germline ends. Germline assignment: CDR1 MDHEN and CDR2 SYDVKM. The CDR3 has 15 amino acids. Method: immunoSEQ multiplex PCR; TCRdb's copy keeps in-frame clones and lacks some. This sample has about 140,000 clones, with roughly 84% found just once. Participant reports of clinical history set cohort assignment. Sequencing input: PBMCs or T cells enriched from blood (not recorded which). This receptor was identified in a man in his forties with acute COVID-19. This rearrangement joins TRBV28 to TRBJ1-2; possible D gene TRBD1, 5 bases. CDR3 sequence reads: CASSGQSRGKRGYTF. The CDR3 DNA follows: TGTGCCAGCAGTGGACAATCGCGGGGGAAGAGGGGCTACACCTTC.